Shown below are 10 T cell receptor beta chains from a single sample sequenced in a study of blood T cell repertoires in COVID-19. Repertoires were generated with immunoSEQ multiplex PCR, while TCRdb's copy carries only in-frame clones and drops some. The table lists about 79,000 clones, approximately 90% of them singletons, with more than 11% in the top ten. The sequencing sample was made of peripheral blood. These receptor sequences come from a man between 65 and 80 years old with active or convalescent COVID-19.

This chain's CDR3 is CASSQTGYEQFF. CDR3 bases: TGTGCCAGCAGTCAGACAGGGTATGAGCAGTTCTTC. The chain employs TRBV28 and TRBJ2-1; 7 bases fit TRBD1. J gave up 8 bases and V 5 bases, and 3 bases lay outside the gene matches. CDR1 is MDHEN and CDR2 is SYDVKM in the germline V gene. The CDR3 extends over 12 amino acids.

The rearrangement uses TRBV5-5 and TRBJ1-2, with D possibly TRBD1 on 6 matching bases. Germline lookup yields CDR1 SGHKS and CDR2 YYEKEE (reference sequence). The CDR3 has 16 amino acids. V dropped 4 bases and J dropped 2 bases, with 18 bases sitting between them. CDR3 sequence: CASSVGQLNFNYGYTF. The CDR3 region has the DNA TGTGCCAGCAGCGTCGGACAGCTTAATTTCAACTATGGCTACACCTTC.

V gene TRBV11-2 combines with J gene TRBJ2-2, with TRBD2 matching over 14 bases. V was pared by 3 bases and J by 5 bases, with 5 bases of the junction left unmatched. CDR3 size: 17 residues. Germline CDR1 SGHAT, CDR2 FQNNGV. Written as DNA, the CDR3 is TGTGCCAGCAGCTTGGGACTAGCGGGAGTCGGAACCGGGGAGCTGTTTTTT. Protein product: CASSLGLAGVGTGELFF. Full variable domain (rest looked up from reference TRBV11-2 and TRBJ2-2): EAGVAQSPRYKIIEKRQSVAFWCNPISGHATLYWYQQILGQGPKLLIQFQNNGVVDDSQLPKDRFSAERLKGVDSTLKIQPAKLEDSAVYLCASSLGLAGVGTGELFFGEGSRLTVL.

V gene TRBV7-6 combines with J gene TRBJ2-1; TRBD2 aligns across 8 bases. The CDR3 loop spans 15 amino acids. Unmatched junction bases numbered 9, after V lost 7 bases and J lost 4 bases. Germline V gives CDR1 SGHVS, CDR2 FNYEAQ. CDR3 nucleotides: TGTGCCAGCAACCAAGCGGGCGGGGGGTACAATGAGCAGTTCTTC. It specifies CASNQAGGGYNEQFF.

This sequence joins TRBV4-3 and TRBJ2-7, with 9 bases fitting TRBD1. Trimming at V came to 3 bases and at J to 2 bases, leaving 14 bases not matched to a gene. The CDR3 covers 18 residues. CDR1 and CDR2 (germline): LGHNA, YSLEER. The CDR3: CASSQDRGLETSTYEQYF. The CDR3 DNA is TGCGCCAGCAGCCAGGACAGGGGTTTAGAGACTAGCACCTACGAGCAGTACTTC.

The chain employs TRBV11-2 and TRBJ2-3; 8 bases map to TRBD2. V was clipped by 1 base and J by 5 bases; unmatched bases: 8. The CDR3 runs to 16 residues. Germline CDR1 SGHAT, CDR2 FQNNGV. The CDR3 loop is CASSLGFGGAQDTQYF. The CDR3 region has the DNA TGTGCCAGCAGCTTAGGGTTCGGGGGGGCTCAAGATACGCAGTATTTT.

V usage is TRBV27 and J usage is TRBJ1-3; the D gene is possibly TRBD1 (5 bases). CDR3 length: 15 residues. V lost 5 bases, J lost 2 bases, and 13 bases lay in between. The germline V gene encodes CDR1 MNHEY and CDR2 SMNVEV (reference sequence). Written as DNA, the CDR3 is TGTGCCAGCAGTCCCCGGGACTTCCCTGGAAACACCATATATTTT. Protein sequence: CASSPRDFPGNTIYF.

V and J are TRBV6-5 and TRBJ2-7, with TRBD2 matching 7 bases. Per the germline V gene, CDR1 is MNHEY and CDR2 is SVGAGI. The length of the CDR3 is 14 residues. V lost 2 bases and J lost 3; bases outside the gene matches: 4. CDR3 loop: CASSYGGGFYEQYF. CDR3 nucleotides: TGTGCCAGCAGTTACGGGGGAGGGTTCTACGAGCAGTACTTC.

The gene calls are TRBV7-2 and TRBJ2-3, with 7 positions matching TRBD2. The germline V gene has CDR1 SGHTA and CDR2 FQGNSA. Trimming at V came to 1 base and at J to 4 bases, leaving 5 bases not matched to a gene. The CDR3 consists of 15 residues. In DNA form, the CDR3 reads TGTGCCAGCAGCTTAGGGGGGGAGGGTCCAGATACGCAGTATTTT. It translates to CASSLGGEGPDTQYF.

The chain is built from TRBV5-1 and TRBJ2-3; 9 nucleotides agree with TRBD1. This CDR3 has 17 residues. Germline CDR1 reads SGHRS; CDR2 reads YFSETQ. V lost 4 bases to trimming and J lost 4 bases; unmatched junction nucleotides: 13. CDR3 loop: CASSHVGGGQGADTQYF. The CDR3 DNA reads TGCGCCAGCAGCCACGTGGGGGGGGGACAGGGCGCAGATACGCAGTATTTT.